This T cell receptor (beta chain) comes out of a study of OX40 agonist ivuxolimab in advanced cancers. About the study: An agonistic human IgG2 monoclonal antibody against OX40 (CD134) was given.

Remarks on this clone: Antigen unknown.

Profiled with immunoSEQ multiplex PCR; TCRdb holds only in-frame clones, not every one. The sample has roughly 53,000 clones; roughly 88% are singletons. Notes on the study in general: There were, on average, more expanded clones in CD8+ T cells than in CD4+. Partial responders receiving 0.1-3.0 mg/kg showed among the lowest clonal expansion.

V shed 0 bases and J shed 0 bases, with 9 bases lying between them. Germline-derived CDR1 and CDR2 are SGDLS and YYNGEE. The CDR3 contains 15 residues. This material consisted of CD4+ or CD8+ T cells sorted from blood, taken in a trial of the OX40 agonist ivuxolimab. The origin of this receptor is an adult with an advanced solid tumor such as melanoma, head and neck, liver or kidney cancer. The gene calls are TRBV9 and TRBJ1-1; no reliable D call. This chain's CDR3 is CASSVVMEMNTEAFF. CDR3 nucleotide sequence: TGTGCCAGCAGCGTAGTTATGGAAATGAACACTGAAGCTTTCTTT.